The 5 T cell receptor beta chains presented below share a single source sample, sequenced in a study of regulatory T cells in long-lasting Graves disease. Library construction for TCR beta used iRepertoire HTBI primers and Arm-PCR of CDR3 regions. TCRdb ran MiXCR on the multiplex PCR reads and lists one entry per CDR3 protein. The data hold 650,000 to 700,000 distinct CDR3 sequences, with about 32% observed a single time. As to time point: persistent/refractory GD, antithyroid drugs over 5 years with positive TRAb. PBMC RNA served as the TCR library source. Sequencing was performed on peripheral blood mononuclear cells (PBMCs), taken when the disease was refractory, from a patient treated with antithyroid drugs. All receptors derive from a female donor with Graves disease.

V usage is TRBV20-1 and J usage is TRBJ1-1; no definite D call. Germline CDR1 is DFQATT and CDR2 is SNEGSKA (reference sequence). The CDR3 is 12 amino acids. CDR3: CSAARWNTEAFF. The CDR3 DNA reads TGCAGCGCGGCTCGCTGGAACACTGAAGCTTTCTTT.

The sample holds many counts of this clonotype. The rearrangement uses TRBV11-2 and TRBJ1-4; D remains ambiguous. Looked up from germline, CDR1 is SGHAT and CDR2 is FQNNGV. There are 13 residues in the CDR3. Trimming cost V 0 bases and J 7 bases, with 6 bases left between them. The DNA of the CDR3 is TGTGCCAGCAGCTTAGATGCGGCTGAAAAACTGTTTTTT. This translates into CASSLDAAEKLFF.

J is TRBJ2-2 and V is TRBV20-1; 8 bases map to TRBD2. CDR1 and CDR2 from the germline V gene are DFQATT and SNEGSKA (reference sequence). The CDR3 is 16 residues long. With V trimmed by 0 bases and J by 5 bases, 8 bases remained unmatched. CDR3 DNA: TGCAGTGCTAGAGATAGGTGGCGCGGGAGGACCGGGGAGCTGTTTTTT. Protein product: CSARDRWRGRTGELFF.

This clonotype turned up a few times. V usage is TRBV7-9 and J usage is TRBJ2-4; 8 bases map to TRBD1. This CDR3 has 14 amino acids. Trimming removed 5 bases from V and 5 bases from J; junction bases left unmatched: 5. Germline V gives CDR1 SEHNR, CDR2 FQNEAQ (reference sequence). CDR3 in amino acids: CASSQTGAQNIQYF. The CDR3 coding sequence is TGTGCCAGCAGCCAGACAGGGGCCCAAAACATTCAGTACTTC. Full variable domain (remainder filled in from reference TRBV7-9 and TRBJ2-4): DTGVSQNPRHKITKRGQNVTFRCDPISEHNRLYWYRQTLGQGPEFLTYFQNEAQLEKSRLLSDRFSAERPKGSFSTLEIQRTEQGDSAMYLCASSQTGAQNIQYFGAGTRLSVL.

This clonotype occurred a few times. The J gene is TRBJ1-5, the V gene TRBV3-1; no clear D gene. V dropped 0 bases and J dropped 4 bases, with 7 bases sitting between them. The length of the CDR3 is 14 residues. The germline gives CDR1 LGHDT, CDR2 YNNKEL (reference sequence). CDR3 DNA: TGTGCCAGCAGCCAAGACGAGGGAAATCAGCCCCAGCATTTT. It translates to CASSQDEGNQPQHF.